The rows below give T cell receptor beta chains drawn from one sample of a study of blood T cells in healthy people across ages. A single record per CDR3 protein comes from TCRdb applying MiXCR to the 5' RACE reads. This repertoire shows 550,000 to 800,000 distinct CDR3 sequences, 20% to 25% found once; its top ten account for approximately 3.6%. The specimen was blood. Receptors originate from an older man in good health. Both conserved end residues are part of each CDR3. The D gene is left open where the match is weak. A clone size is listed for some rows: how often the clone was seen (once, few, many), or a class if it is expanded.

>-|TRBJ2-7|TRBV5-6|-
CASSLREWDHEQYF
TGTGCCAGCAGCTTGAGGGAGTGGGACCACGAGCAGTACTTC
>-|TRBJ1-1|TRBV12-3/TRBV12-4|-
CASRPGHDTEAFF
TGTGCCAGCAGACCCGGACACGACACTGAAGCTTTCTTT
>-|TRBJ1-2|TRBV29-1|-
CSVEDRTENYGYTF
TGCAGCGTTGAAGATCGGACGGAAAACTATGGCTACACCTTC
>-|TRBJ2-6|TRBV6-4|-
CASSDSGGSGANVLTF
TGTGCCAGCAGTGACTCAGGGGGCTCTGGGGCCAACGTCCTGACTTTC
>few|TRBJ1-5|TRBV28|TRBD1
CASSPATGGQGQPQHF
TGTGCCAGCAGTCCAGCGACAGGGGGCCAGGGTCAGCCCCAGCATTTT
>-|TRBJ2-5|TRBV27|-
CASRVTGIQETQYF
TGTGCCAGCAGGGTGACTGGCATACAAGAGACCCAGTACTTC
>-|TRBJ2-1|TRBV12-3/TRBV12-4|TRBD2
CASSPGSSGSNEQFF
TGTGCCAGCAGTCCTGGGAGTAGCGGGAGCAATGAGCAGTTCTTC
>-|TRBJ2-4|TRBV20-1|-
CSATPGAKNIQYF
TGCAGTGCTACCCCGGGAGCCAAAAACATTCAGTACTTC
>-|TRBJ2-3|TRBV6-1|TRBD2
CASRPGTSGDTQYF
TGTGCCAGCAGACCCGGGACTAGCGGAGATACGCAGTATTTT
>many|TRBJ1-4|TRBV7-9|-
CASSWAGLNEKLFF
TGTGCCAGCAGTTGGGCAGGCCTAAATGAAAAACTGTTTTTT
>-|TRBJ2-1|TRBV9|TRBD2
CASSLAGGIGPYNEQFF
TGTGCCAGCAGCCTAGCGGGAGGTATAGGGCCCTACAATGAGCAGTTCTTC
>few|TRBJ2-3|TRBV5-5|-
CASSLVTYSTDTQYF
TGTGCCAGCAGCTTGGTGACGTATAGCACAGATACGCAGTATTTT
>-|TRBJ2-6|TRBV12-3/TRBV12-4|-
CASSFSGSRANVLTF
TGTGCCAGCAGTTTTTCGGGGTCTCGGGCCAACGTCCTGACTTTC
>-|TRBJ2-1|TRBV4-1|TRBD2
CASSQDPPSQRGNNEQFF
TGCGCCAGCAGCCAAGATCCTCCTAGCCAGCGGGGTAACAATGAGCAGTTCTTC
>-|TRBJ2-1|TRBV29-1|TRBD2
CSVEKLAGGLSDNEQFF
TGCAGCGTTGAAAAACTAGCGGGAGGGTTAAGCGACAATGAGCAGTTCTTC
>few|TRBJ1-1|TRBV6-5|TRBD1
CASSYSGQGLTEAFF
TGTGCCAGCAGTTACTCGGGACAGGGGTTAACTGAAGCTTTCTTT
>few|TRBJ2-7|TRBV5-1|-
CASRVAGSSYEQYF
TGCGCCAGCAGAGTGGCAGGGTCCTCCTACGAGCAGTACTTC
>many|TRBJ2-7|TRBV2|-
CASDRFSYEQYF
TGTGCCAGCGACAGATTCTCCTACGAGCAGTACTTC
>once|TRBJ2-1|TRBV4-2|TRBD2
CANSQEGLAGEGEQFF
TGTGCCAACAGCCAAGAGGGACTAGCGGGAGAGGGTGAGCAGTTCTTC
>few|TRBJ2-5|TRBV2|TRBD2
CASRGLAGAERYF
TGTGCCAGCCGAGGCCTAGCGGGAGCCGAGCGGTACTTC
>few|TRBJ2-2|TRBV6-5|-
CASSYTRNTGELFF
TGTGCCAGCAGTTACACCAGGAACACCGGGGAGCTGTTTTTT
>few|TRBJ1-3|TRBV7-3|-
CASSSDSGNTIYF
TGTGCCAGCAGCTCCGACTCTGGAAACACCATATATTTT
>-|TRBJ2-3|TRBV9|TRBD2
CASSVEGTSGTTSTDTQYF
TGTGCCAGCAGCGTAGAAGGGACTAGTGGGACAACTAGCACAGATACGCAGTATTTT
>-|TRBJ2-1|TRBV24-1|-
CATGGRLGGNEQFF
TGTGCCACCGGTGGCCGACTAGGAGGCAATGAGCAGTTCTTC
>few|TRBJ2-7|TRBV20-1|-
CSAIGRAGYEQYF
TGCAGTGCTATCGGAAGGGCGGGTTACGAGCAGTACTTC
>few|TRBJ1-5|TRBV2|-
CASRDWTASSQPQHF
TGTGCCAGCAGGGATTGGACAGCAAGCAGTCAGCCCCAGCATTTT
>-|TRBJ2-1|TRBV24-1|TRBD1
CATSDPGTGLNEQFF
TGTGCCACCAGTGATCCCGGGACAGGGTTGAATGAGCAGTTCTTC
>few|TRBJ2-7|TRBV12-3/TRBV12-4|-
CASSLMGREQYF
TGTGCCAGCAGTTTAATGGGGCGCGAGCAGTACTTC
>-|TRBJ2-1|TRBV3-1|-
CASSQDLSNEQFF
TGTGCCAGCAGCCAAGATCTATCGAATGAGCAGTTCTTC
>many|TRBJ2-1|TRBV29-1|-
CSVGGSYNEQFF
TGCAGCGTTGGCGGCTCCTACAATGAGCAGTTCTTC
>many|TRBJ2-5|TRBV20-1|-
CSARRGTQETQYF
TGCAGTGCTAGGCGCGGTACACAAGAGACCCAGTACTTC
>-|TRBJ1-2|TRBV28|-
CASSSLEGVYGYTF
TGTGCCAGCAGTTCTCTAGAAGGGGTATATGGCTACACCTTC
>-|TRBJ2-3|TRBV7-9|-
CASSLLPDDILETDTQYF
TGTGCCAGCAGCTTACTTCCCGACGACATCCTGGAAACAGATACGCAGTATTTT
>-|TRBJ2-5|TRBV2|TRBD1
CASSPLTGFQETQYF
TGTGCCAGCAGTCCACTGACAGGGTTTCAAGAGACCCAGTACTTC
>few|TRBJ2-3|TRBV28|-
CASLTSTDTQYF
TGTGCCAGCCTGACTTCCACAGATACGCAGTATTTT
>-|TRBJ1-2|TRBV5-4|TRBD1
CASSGYTGDHYGYTF
TGTGCCAGCAGCGGATACACAGGGGACCACTATGGCTACACCTTC
>few|TRBJ1-3|TRBV7-8|-
CASSLLNGPGNTIYF
TGTGCCAGCAGCTTATTGAACGGCCCTGGAAACACCATATATTTT
>few|TRBJ2-1|TRBV3-1|TRBD2
CASSQGEGLYNEQFF
TGTGCCAGCAGCCAAGGGGAGGGTCTCTACAATGAGCAGTTCTTC
>few|TRBJ1-2|TRBV14|TRBD1
CASSQDGTANYGYTF
TGTGCCAGCAGCCAAGACGGGACAGCAAACTATGGCTACACCTTC
>few|TRBJ2-1|TRBV25-1|TRBD2
CASSELWAGGPNEQFF
TGTGCCAGCAGTGAATTGTGGGCGGGGGGACCCAATGAGCAGTTCTTC
>few|TRBJ2-7|TRBV29-1|-
CSASTGPIGEQYF
TGCAGCGCGTCGACAGGCCCCATCGGCGAGCAGTACTTC
>-|TRBJ2-1|TRBV6-5|TRBD2
CASSYSMEAGVIYEQFF
TGTGCCAGCAGTTACTCGATGGAAGCGGGAGTAATTTATGAGCAGTTCTTC
>-|TRBJ2-3|TRBV4-1|-
CASSQEPFNSNPSTDTQYF
TGCGCCAGCAGCCAAGAGCCCTTCAACAGTAATCCTAGCACAGATACGCAGTATTTT
>once|TRBJ2-1|TRBV11-3|-
CASSLVGTPLDEQFF
TGTGCCAGCAGCTTAGTAGGGACTCCCCTTGATGAGCAGTTCTTC
>-|TRBJ2-7|TRBV12-3/TRBV12-4|TRBD1
CASSSSTFSPTGSYEQYF
TGTGCCAGCAGTTCCTCTACCTTTTCTCCGACAGGGAGCTACGAGCAGTACTTC
>few|TRBJ2-5|TRBV6-2/TRBV6-3|TRBD2
CASSLGTSGVETQYF
TGTGCCAGCAGCCTCGGGACTAGCGGCGTAGAGACCCAGTACTTC